This T cell receptor beta chain was identified in a study of blood T cell repertoires in COVID-19. At the level of the study: The origin of the acute and convalescent COVID-19 samples was the United States, Italy and Spain. PBMCs, B-cell-depleted T cells, or T cells provided the cDNA or gDNA that made up the material.

Original data processing: Amplifying reference gene primers gave estimates of nucleated cell counts. The data were produced by immunoSEQ multiplex PCR, yet TCRdb's version contains in-frame clones alone and is incomplete. From that table come the V and J calls and clone size; the DNA was used to work out D and trimming. The sample carries about 500,000 clones, 89% recorded once. The Seattle patients, enrolled during active infection, were followed longitudinally. The sequenced material came from peripheral blood. The receptor's source is a man in his late teens or twenties with COVID-19, enrolled during active disease.

CDR3 nucleotide sequence: TGTGCCAGCAACCGGGACAGGGACCAAGAGACCCAGTACTTC. It is translated as CASNRDRDQETQYF. The chain carries TRBV2 and TRBJ2-5, with 9 bases that match TRBD1. There are 14 residues in the CDR3. V lost 7 bases and J lost 0; bases outside the gene matches: 3. Germline V gene sequence: CDR1 SNHLY, CDR2 FYNNEI.